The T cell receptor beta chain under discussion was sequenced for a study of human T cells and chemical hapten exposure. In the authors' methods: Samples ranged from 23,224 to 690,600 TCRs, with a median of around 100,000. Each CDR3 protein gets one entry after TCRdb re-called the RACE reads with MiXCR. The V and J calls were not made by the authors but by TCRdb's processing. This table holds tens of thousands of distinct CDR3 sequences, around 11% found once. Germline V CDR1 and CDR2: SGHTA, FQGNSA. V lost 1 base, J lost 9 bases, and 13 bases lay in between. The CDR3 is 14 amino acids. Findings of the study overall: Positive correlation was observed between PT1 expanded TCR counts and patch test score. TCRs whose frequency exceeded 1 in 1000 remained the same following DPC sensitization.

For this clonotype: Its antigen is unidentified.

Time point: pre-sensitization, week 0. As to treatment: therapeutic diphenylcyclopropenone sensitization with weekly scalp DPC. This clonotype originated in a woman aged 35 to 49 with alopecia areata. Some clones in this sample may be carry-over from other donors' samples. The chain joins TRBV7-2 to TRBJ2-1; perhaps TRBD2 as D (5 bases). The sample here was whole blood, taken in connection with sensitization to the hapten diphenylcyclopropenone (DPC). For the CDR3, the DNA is TGTGCCAGCAGCTTAGGGCTAGCATATAGTGAGCAGTTCTTC. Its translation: CASSLGLAYSEQFF.